Sequencing of this T cell receptor (beta chain) was carried out in a study of response to subunit inactivated influenza vaccine. Study-wide points: There was a suggestion from the authors that each seasonal influenza vaccination recruits few new T cells.

Each CDR3 protein is one row after TCRdb ran MiXCR on the RT-PCR reads. Found here are 650,000 to 800,000 distinct CDR3 sequences, around 20% of them singletons; the top ten hold 11%. A few counts support this clonotype. Its antigen is not identified. This CDR3 has 17 amino acids. V gave up 3 bases and J gave up 1 base, with 19 bases separating them. Per germline, CDR1 SGHDT and CDR2 YYEEEE. The chain carries TRBV5-6 and TRBJ2-5; D not certain. This TCR was recovered from a man in his fifties who received an inactivated influenza vaccine. The sample was PBMCs from blood, taken more than 4 days after vaccination. The CDR3 loop is CASSSSLGTQVQETQYF. CDR3 in DNA: TGTGCCAGCAGCTCCTCTTTGGGTACTCAGGTCCAAGAGACCCAGTACTTC. Supplemented by reference TRBV5-6 and TRBJ2-5, the full variable domain reads DAGVTQSPTHLIKTRGQQVTLRCSPKSGHDTVSWYQQALGQGPQFIFQYYEEEERQRGNFPDRFSGHQFPNYSSELNVNALLLGDSALYLCASSSSLGTQVQETQYFGPGTRLLVL.